The source of this TCR beta chain is a study of blood T cells in healthy people across ages. Across the study: Template-switching capture recovered about one barcoded beta molecule per two T cells.

The authors ran a second PCR of 7 to 11 cycles using a sample-barcoded 5' primer and a J-beta primer mix. Each cDNA molecule was tagged by a template-switch adaptor that had 12 random nucleotides. In TCRdb, the 5' RACE reads were re-called with MiXCR into one record per CDR3 protein. The table shows about 1.4 million distinct CDR3 sequences, with roughly 59% occurring only once. The source of this sequence is a man aged 18 to 30 in good health. The sample consisted of blood.

The CDR3 loop is CSAITTGRLMNTEAFF. DNA for the CDR3: TGCAGTGCTATCACGACAGGGAGGCTAATGAACACTGAAGCTTTCTTT. The chain links TRBV20-1 to TRBJ1-1, with 7 bases fitting TRBD1. In germline, CDR1 is DFQATT, CDR2 SNEGSKA (reference sequence). Trimming took 4 bases from V and 0 from J; bases not matched to a gene: 11. The CDR3 has 16 residues.